This T cell receptor (beta chain) was profiled in a study of blood T cell repertoires in COVID-19. Profiled with immunoSEQ multiplex PCR; TCRdb holds only in-frame clones, not every one. The sample records about 150,000 clones, 80% to 90% being singletons. Germline assignment: CDR1 SGHRS and CDR2 YFSETQ. With 2 bases removed from V and 0 bases from J, the gap between germline ends came to 8 bases. The CDR3 sequence is 15 residues long. The V gene is TRBV5-1, the J gene TRBJ1-4; D unclear. Sample: peripheral blood. This receptor was identified in a man in his forties or fifties with active COVID-19. CDR3 in DNA: TGCGCCAGCAGCTTAAACATTGCAACTAATGAAAAACTGTTTTTT. Amino acids: CASSLNIATNEKLFF.